This T cell receptor beta chain appears in the sequencing data of a study of T cell responses to AZD1222 COVID-19 vaccine. Study results and limitations: Baseline serology detected seropositivity in only a handful of AZD1222 recipients. Spike-specific TCR depth and breadth grew after two AZD1222 doses. Repertoires were sampled only after the peak T cell response.

The protocol was immunoSEQ multiplex PCR, while the TCRdb copy is restricted to in-frame clones and leaves out a portion. The top ten hold just under 2% of the sample, which has roughly 55,000 clones, about 89% seen once. V trimming: 5 bases; J trimming: 0 bases; junction bases outside the gene matches: 5. The CDR3 contains 15 residues. Germline V gives CDR1 MNHEY, CDR2 SVGAGI. Comment on this clone: Its antigen is unknown.

This sequence originates from an adult in good health. The V and J genes are TRBV6-5 and TRBJ2-5, with 8 positions matching TRBD2. The source was peripheral blood, collected on day 0 of AZD1222 vaccination. CDR3 loop: CASSNLAGDQETQYF. Written as DNA, the CDR3 is TGTGCCAGCAGTAATCTAGCGGGCGACCAAGAGACCCAGTACTTC.